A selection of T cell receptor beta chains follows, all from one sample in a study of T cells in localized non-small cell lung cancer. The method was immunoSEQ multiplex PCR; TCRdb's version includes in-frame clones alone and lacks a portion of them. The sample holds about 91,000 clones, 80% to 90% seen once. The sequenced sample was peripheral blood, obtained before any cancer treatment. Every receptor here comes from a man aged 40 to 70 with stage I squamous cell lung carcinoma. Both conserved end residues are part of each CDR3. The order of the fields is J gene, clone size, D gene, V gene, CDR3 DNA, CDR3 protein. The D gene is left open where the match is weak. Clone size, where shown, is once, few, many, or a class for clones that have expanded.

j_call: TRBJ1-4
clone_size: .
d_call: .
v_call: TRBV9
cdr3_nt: TGTGCCAGCAGCGTAGACCGTGGGGGTGGAACTAATGAAAAACTGTTTTTT
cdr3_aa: CASSVDRGGGTNEKLFF

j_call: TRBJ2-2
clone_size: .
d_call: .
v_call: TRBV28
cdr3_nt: TGTGCCAGCAGTTTACCCAGATTCACCGGGGAGCTGTTTTTT
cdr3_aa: CASSLPRFTGELFF

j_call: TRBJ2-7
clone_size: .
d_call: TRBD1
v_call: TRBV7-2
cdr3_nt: TGTGCCAGCAGCTTACGTCAGGGGGCCATCGAGCAGTACTTC
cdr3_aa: CASSLRQGAIEQYF

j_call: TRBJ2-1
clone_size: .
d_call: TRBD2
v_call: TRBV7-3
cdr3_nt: TGTGCCAGCAGCCGGACCGGGACTAGCCCCTACAATGAGCAGTTCTTC
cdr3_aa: CASSRTGTSPYNEQFF

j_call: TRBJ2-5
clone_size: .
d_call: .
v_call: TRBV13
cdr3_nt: TGTGCCAGCAGCCTGCGGCAAGAGACCCAGTACTTC
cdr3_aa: CASSLRQETQYF

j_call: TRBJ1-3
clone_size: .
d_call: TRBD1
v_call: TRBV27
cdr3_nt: TGTGCCAGCAGTTTAAGTAGGCAGGGGGCCAGAGGAAACACCATATATTTT
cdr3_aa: CASSLSRQGARGNTIYF

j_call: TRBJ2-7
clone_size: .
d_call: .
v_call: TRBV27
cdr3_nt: TGTGCCAGCAGTTTTAGGGGAAGGAGCAACGAGCAGTACTTC
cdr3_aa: CASSFRGRSNEQYF

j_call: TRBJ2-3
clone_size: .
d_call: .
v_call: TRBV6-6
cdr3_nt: TGTGCCAGCAGTTACCGGGCAGGGACTAGCACAGATACGCAGTATTTT
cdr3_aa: CASSYRAGTSTDTQYF

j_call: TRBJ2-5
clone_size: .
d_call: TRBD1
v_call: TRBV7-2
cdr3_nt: TGTGCCAGCAGCTCCCGGGACAGTCAAGAGACCCAGTACTTC
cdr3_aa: CASSSRDSQETQYF

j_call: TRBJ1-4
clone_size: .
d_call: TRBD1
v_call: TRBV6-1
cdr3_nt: TGTGCCAGCAGTGATACCCGTAGGGGACAGGGAGGTGAAAAACTGTTTTTT
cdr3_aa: CASSDTRRGQGGEKLFF

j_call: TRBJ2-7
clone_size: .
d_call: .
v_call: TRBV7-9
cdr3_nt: TGTGCCAGCAGCCCACCCTACCGACAGGGACTCTACGAGCAGTACTTC
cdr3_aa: CASSPPYRQGLYEQYF

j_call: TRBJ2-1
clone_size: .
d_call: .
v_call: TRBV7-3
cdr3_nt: TGTGCCAGCAGTTGGACCGGGACAAACTCCTACAATGAGCAGTTCTTC
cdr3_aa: CASSWTGTNSYNEQFF

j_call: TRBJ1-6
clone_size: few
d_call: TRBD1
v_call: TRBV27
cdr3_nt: TGTGCCAGCAACAGACAGGGCCCTAATTCACCCCTCCACTTT
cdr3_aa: CASNRQGPNSPLHF

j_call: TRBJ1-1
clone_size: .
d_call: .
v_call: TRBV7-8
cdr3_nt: TGTGCCAGCAGCTTGAAAGTGAACACTGAAGCTTTCTTT
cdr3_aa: CASSLKVNTEAFF

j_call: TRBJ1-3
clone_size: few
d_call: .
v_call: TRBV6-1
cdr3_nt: TGTGCCAGCAGCTCTCAGGGTGGAGAAGGAAACACCATATATTTT
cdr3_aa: CASSSQGGEGNTIYF

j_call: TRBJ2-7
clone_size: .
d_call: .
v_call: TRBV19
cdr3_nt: TGTGCCAGTAGTTATGGGCCAAACGAGCAGTACTTC
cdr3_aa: CASSYGPNEQYF

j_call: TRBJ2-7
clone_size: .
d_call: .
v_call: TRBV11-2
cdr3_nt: TGTGCCAGCAGCTTAGAGGGGCAGCAGCGATTTTACGAGCAGTACTTC
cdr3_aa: CASSLEGQQRFYEQYF

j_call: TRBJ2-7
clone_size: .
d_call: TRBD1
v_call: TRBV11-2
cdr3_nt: TGTGCCAGCAGCGATCCCGGAGGACAGGCCTCCTACGAGCAGTACTTC
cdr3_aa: CASSDPGGQASYEQYF

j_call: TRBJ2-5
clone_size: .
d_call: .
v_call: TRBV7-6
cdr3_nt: TGTGCCAGCAGCTTAGGACAGTTCCAAGAGACCCAGTACTTC
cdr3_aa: CASSLGQFQETQYF

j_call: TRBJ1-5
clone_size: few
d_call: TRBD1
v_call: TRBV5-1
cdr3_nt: TGCGCCAGCAGCCCGACAGGGTACGATCAGCCCCAGCATTTT
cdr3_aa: CASSPTGYDQPQHF

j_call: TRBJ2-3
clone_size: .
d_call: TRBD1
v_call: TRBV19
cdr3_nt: TGTGCCACTACCAACAGGGGATTGGGAGATACGCAGTATTTT
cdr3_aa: CATTNRGLGDTQYF

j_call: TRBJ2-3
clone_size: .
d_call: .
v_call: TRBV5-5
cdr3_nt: TGTGCCAGCAGCACGCATGAGGGCCGCCCAGATACGCAGTATTTT
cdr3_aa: CASSTHEGRPDTQYF

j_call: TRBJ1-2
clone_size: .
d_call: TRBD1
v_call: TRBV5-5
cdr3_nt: TGTGCCAGCAGCACCATCCAGGGGGACTATGGCTACACCTTC
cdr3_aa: CASSTIQGDYGYTF